This entry describes one T cell receptor beta chain. The antigen remains undetermined. The sample belongs to a study of T cells expressing NK-cell markers. Study-level background: Obtained from sorted CD3+CD56+NKG2C+, CD3+CD56+NKG2C- and CD3+CD56-NKG2C+ T cells were the TCR beta repertoires. General study results and limits: The CD3+CD56-NKG2C+ fraction of several donors was also led by these clonotypes. CD8+ T cells in over five donors included dominant NKG2C+ clonotypes at 1.0-7.0%.

In generating TCR beta cDNA, 5'RACE template switching with UMIs was used. From its re-call of the 5' RACE reads, TCRdb lists each CDR3 protein once, without DNA. The listing contains under 200,000 distinct CDR3 sequences. The CDR3 is made up of 15 amino acids. Germline CDR1 is SGHTA and CDR2 is FQGTGA. J is TRBJ1-6 and V is TRBV7-3; TCRdb returns TRBD1, unconfirmable since there is no DNA. The sample comprised blood T cells: a sorted CD56 or NKG2C T cell subset, CD4+ or CD8+ T cells, or bulk PBMC T cells (not recorded which). The sequence was obtained from a woman between 18 and 69 years old in good health. CDR3: CASSWGVSYNSPLHF.